This T cell receptor (beta chain) originates from a study of regulatory T cells in long-lasting Graves disease. The overall study: Persistent Graves' disease denoted over 5 years of antithyroid drugs plus positive TSH receptor antibodies. Broader study findings: Favoring TRBV28, TRBJ1-2 and TRBJ2-5 was a feature seen in persistent disease. Whereas new patients shared 970 or so public clonotypes, persistent patients shared more, at about 2,500. Having few samples may have compromised the accuracy.

Trimming removed 2 bases at V and 5 bases at J, with 7 bases between. From germline, CDR1 is SGHAT and CDR2 FQNNGV. The CDR3 runs to 12 residues. Arm-PCR with iRepertoire HTBI primers amplified the CDR3 regions for these TCR beta libraries. From the multiplex PCR reads, TCRdb called clonotypes with MiXCR, one entry per CDR3 protein. The sample yields 400,000 to 500,000 distinct CDR3 sequences, around 20% seen once. Described time point: persistent/refractory GD, antithyroid drugs over 5 years with positive TRAb. The authors made the TCR library using RNA they extracted from PBMCs. This clonotype showed up many times. Its target is not known.

V usage is TRBV11-2 and J usage is TRBJ2-7; D not certain. Sample: peripheral blood mononuclear cells (PBMCs), taken when the disease was refractory, from a patient treated with antithyroid drugs. This TCR was sampled from a female donor with Graves disease. CDR3 nucleotide sequence: TGTGCCAGCAGCTTAAGTCGAGACGAGCAGTACTTC. This sequence encodes CASSLSRDEQYF.